The 26 T cell receptor beta chains reported below all come from one sample, sequenced in a study of human T cells and chemical hapten exposure. Noted time point: pre-sensitization, week 0. Treatment of the sample: therapeutic diphenylcyclopropenone sensitization with weekly scalp DPC. TCRdb re-derived calls from the RACE reads in MiXCR, one entry per CDR3 protein. Of 200,000 to 300,000 distinct CDR3 sequences listed, 7.5% to 9% were seen once; the top ten hold 2% to 3%. The sequencing here drew on whole blood, taken in connection with sensitization to the hapten diphenylcyclopropenone (DPC). All receptors come from a woman between 40 and 50 years old with alopecia areata. Some clones in this sample may be carry-over from other donors' samples.

This clonotype was recorded a few times. The chain employs TRBV7-9 and TRBJ2-7; D gene uncertain. The CDR3 contains 15 residues. Trimming took off 6 bases at V and 1 base at J, with 16 bases between the two ends. Looked up from germline, CDR1 is SEHNR and CDR2 is FQNEAQ (reference sequence). The CDR3 sequence is CASSSTLSPSYEQYF. The CDR3 region has the DNA TGTGCCAGCAGTTCTACTCTGAGCCCATCCTACGAGCAGTACTTC.

Points on this clonotype: With a much larger clone just one base away, this may be a read error. CDR3 region: CASSLSGGSADTQYF. The CDR3 region has the DNA TGTGCCAGCAGCCTTAGCGGGGGTAGTGCAGATACGCAGTATTTT. The gene calls are TRBV28 and TRBJ2-3, with 9 bases lining up with TRBD2. The junction had 8 bases not matched to a gene; V was cut back by 6 bases and J by 4 bases. Germline CDR1 MDHEN, CDR2 SYDVKM. The CDR3 has 15 residues.

This rearrangement joins TRBV12-3 or TRBV12-4 to TRBJ2-5; D is unclear. The CDR3 contains 13 residues. Trimming shortened V by 2 bases and J by 7 bases, and 11 bases separated the two germline ends. The CDR3 DNA follows: TGTGCCAGCAGTTTAAAGGGCGTAGGGACCCAGTACTTC. This codes for CASSLKGVGTQYF.

This clonotype was counted at least ten times. The chain links TRBV6-5 to TRBJ2-1; 9 nucleotides match TRBD2. Germline assignment: CDR1 MNHEY and CDR2 SVGAGI. V lost 6 bases and J lost 3; bases outside the gene matches: 6. This CDR3 contains 15 residues. DNA for the CDR3: TGTGCCAGCAGCCTATTAGCGGGAGTCTACAATGAGCAGTTCTTC. Its translation is CASSLLAGVYNEQFF.

This clonotype came up a few times. This chain links TRBV6-5 with TRBJ1-5; D remains ambiguous. This CDR3 region has 12 residues. V lost 6 bases and J lost 2, with 5 bases in between. Germline CDR1 reads MNHEY; CDR2 reads SVGAGI. The CDR3: CASRVGNQPQHF. DNA of the CDR3: TGTGCCAGCAGAGTGGGCAATCAGCCCCAGCATTTT.

This clonotype was seen a few times. This rearrangement joins TRBV10-3 to TRBJ1-5, with 7 positions matching TRBD1. Germline loops: CDR1 ENHRY, CDR2 SYGVKD. This CDR3 has 13 residues. V dropped 10 bases and J dropped 0; count of bases not matched to a gene: 3. CDR3 loop: CATGQLSNQPQHF. The CDR3, as DNA: TGTGCCACGGGACAGCTTAGCAATCAGCCCCAGCATTTT.

The V and J genes are TRBV6-2 or TRBV6-3 and TRBJ2-3, with 10 bases lining up with TRBD2. J gave up 5 bases and V 7 bases, and 9 bases lay outside the gene matches. Germline-derived CDR1 and CDR2 are MNHEY and SVGEGT. The CDR3 covers 15 residues. This CDR3 reads CASKPSGSRGDTQYF. CDR3 in DNA: TGTGCCAGCAAACCTAGCGGGAGCCGGGGAGATACGCAGTATTTT.

J is TRBJ1-5 and V is TRBV20-1; D possibly corresponds to TRBD1 (5 bases). Trimming stripped 1 base from V and 4 bases from J, with 11 bases between. Germline V gives CDR1 DFQATT, CDR2 SNEGSKA (reference sequence). The CDR3 sequence is 14 residues long. This CDR3 reads CSARVRAGNQPQHF. CDR3 sequence (DNA): TGCAGTGCTAGAGTCAGGGCGGGGAATCAGCCCCAGCATTTT.

The chain recombines TRBV29-1 with TRBJ2-3; the D gene is possibly TRBD1 (6 bases). The CDR3 covers 15 residues. Germline CDR1 SQVTM, CDR2 ANQGSEA. V was clipped by 0 bases and J by 2 bases, with 12 bases between them. CDR3 in DNA: TGCAGCGTTGAAGAGAGGGGGTCTAACACAGATACGCAGTATTTT. It yields the protein CSVEERGSNTDTQYF.

V is TRBV4-3 and J is TRBJ2-7; 8 nucleotides line up with TRBD2. J gave up 3 bases and V 1 base, and 5 bases lay outside the gene matches. CDR1 and CDR2 (germline): LGHNA, YSLEER. The CDR3 contains 15 residues. This CDR3 is CASSQGPGLGYEQYF. The CDR3 DNA follows: TGCGCCAGCAGCCAAGGTCCGGGACTAGGCTACGAGCAGTACTTC.

The genes are TRBV10-3 and TRBJ2-5, with D perhaps matching TRBD2 (5 bases). V was trimmed by 2 bases and J by 4 bases, leaving 11 bases between them. The germline gives CDR1 ENHRY, CDR2 SYGVKD. The CDR3 is made up of 14 amino acids. The CDR3 loop is CAISEDRDRETQYF. The CDR3, as DNA: TGTGCCATCAGTGAGGACCGGGATAGAGAGACCCAGTACTTC.

This clonotype occurred many times. CDR3 nucleotide sequence: TGTGCCAGCACCCGGACGGAGGGAAACACCATATATTTT. Protein product: CASTRTEGNTIYF. The chain joins TRBV12-3 or TRBV12-4 to TRBJ1-3; D remains unclear. The V and J ends lost 7 bases and 4 bases respectively, with 11 bases between them. The CDR3 contains 13 residues.

This clonotype was seen many times. Written as DNA, the CDR3 is TGTGCCAGCAGCCCGCAGGGCACCGGGGAGCTGTTTTTT. It is translated as CASSPQGTGELFF. This rearrangement joins TRBV6-4 to TRBJ2-2; a weak D match, TRBD1 (5 bases). Germline V CDR1 and CDR2: MRHNA, SNTAGT. The CDR3 spans 13 residues. The V gene lost 6 bases and the J gene lost 4 bases, with 9 bases spanning the gap.

This clonotype was observed a few times. CDR3 coding DNA: TGCGCCAGCAGCTTGGGATCGGGGGCCCCTGAAGCTTTCTTT. Residues: CASSLGSGAPEAFF. The J gene is TRBJ1-1, the V gene TRBV5-1; TRBD1 might be the D (6 bases). Germline-derived CDR1 and CDR2 are SGHRS and YFSETQ. The CDR3 consists of 14 residues. Between the trimmed V and J ends, which lost 0 bases and 6 bases, there was a span of 12 bases.

There are a few counts of this clonotype. The DNA of the CDR3 is TGCAGTGCCCAACTCGGGGGTACTAACTATGGCTACACCTTC. The encoded protein is CSAQLGGTNYGYTF. J is TRBJ1-2 and V is TRBV20-1; D is possibly TRBD1 (5 bases). V lost 6 bases to trimming and J lost 0 bases, with 14 bases between them. This CDR3 has 14 residues. Germline values: CDR1 DFQATT, CDR2 SNEGSKA (reference sequence).

J is TRBJ1-1 and V is TRBV7-6; D not resolved. V lost 1 base and J lost 1, with 7 bases in between. This CDR3 spans 14 amino acids. CDR1 is SGHVS and CDR2 is FNYEAQ in the germline V gene. The CDR3 loop reads CASSLEVGNTEAFF. The DNA for the CDR3 is TGTGCCAGCAGCTTAGAGGTCGGGAACACTGAAGCTTTCTTT.

This clonotype was picked up many times. The chain employs TRBV7-2 and TRBJ1-5; D perhaps matches TRBD1 (5 bases). This CDR3 spans 14 amino acids. The V gene's germline CDR1 is SGHTA and CDR2 FQGNSA. The V and J ends lost 4 bases and 6 bases respectively, with 13 bases between them. The CDR3: CASSSDWGSQPQHF. In DNA form, the CDR3 reads TGTGCCAGCAGCTCGGACTGGGGCAGTCAGCCCCAGCATTTT. Complete variable domain (other parts from reference TRBV7-2 and TRBJ1-5): GAGVSQSPSNKVTEKGKDVELRCDPISGHTALYWYRQSLGQGLEFLIYFQGNSAPDKSGLPSDRFSAERTGGSVSTLTIQRTQQEDSAVYLCASSSDWGSQPQHFGDGTRLSIL.

The V and J genes are TRBV28 and TRBJ1-1; the D is unclear. Germline V gene data show CDR1 as MDHEN and CDR2 as SYDVKM. Trimming removed 2 bases from V and 1 base from J, with 17 bases in between. This CDR3 comprises 17 residues. In nucleotides, the CDR3 is TGTGCCAGCAGTTTAGCTGGGGTAGGAAATTGGAACACTGAAGCTTTCTTT. Translated: CASSLAGVGNWNTEAFF.

The chain has TRBV4-1 and TRBJ2-7; tentatively, D is TRBD2 (5 bases). The CDR3 runs 14 residues. The V and J ends lost 2 bases and 3 bases respectively, with 11 bases between them. Germline assignment: CDR1 MGHRA and CDR2 YSYEKL. CDR3 in amino acids: CASSQTRALYEQYF. The DNA of the CDR3 is TGCGCCAGCAGCCAAACTAGAGCCCTCTACGAGCAGTACTTC.

This chain joins TRBV10-3 and TRBJ1-1; D unclear. CDR1 is ENHRY, CDR2 SYGVKD, per germline. Trimming stripped 4 bases from V and 5 bases from J, with 8 bases between. The CDR3 spans 12 residues. The DNA of the CDR3 is TGTGCCATCAGTGTCGGAGAGACTGAAGCTTTCTTT. This codes for CAISVGETEAFF.

There are a few counts of this clonotype. V is TRBV9 and J is TRBJ1-3; no firm D call. V lost 0 bases and J 4 bases, leaving 11 bases between the germline ends. CDR3 length: 15 residues. Germline V CDR1 and CDR2: SGDLS, YYNGEE. CDR3 residues: CASSVDAGSGNTIYF. The DNA for the CDR3 is TGTGCCAGCAGCGTAGATGCAGGTTCAGGAAACACCATATATTTT.

The V and J genes are TRBV6-2 or TRBV6-3 and TRBJ1-6; no definite D call. Between the trimmed V and J ends, which lost 7 bases and 9 bases, there was a span of 10 bases. CDR3 length equals 12 residues. CDR1 MNHEY and CDR2 SVGEGT come from the germline V gene. The CDR3 DNA reads TGTGCCAGCAATCGGTGGATTTCACCCCTCCACTTT. Amino acid sequence: CASNRWISPLHF.

This clonotype occurred many times. The chain uses TRBV30 and TRBJ2-1; 13 nucleotides match TRBD2. Per the germline V gene, CDR1 is GTSNPN and CDR2 is SVGIG (reference sequence). V was clipped by 8 bases and J by 8 bases; unmatched bases: 6. The CDR3 length is 13 residues. The chain's CDR3 is CAPGLAGIYEQFF. DNA of the CDR3: TGTGCCCCGGGACTAGCGGGAATCTATGAGCAGTTCTTC.

This chain connects TRBV5-1 to TRBJ2-5; no clear D gene. Trimming took off 2 bases at V and 0 bases at J, with 17 bases between the two ends. Germline V gene data show CDR1 as SGHRS and CDR2 as YFSETQ. The CDR3 extends over 17 amino acids. Written as DNA, the CDR3 is TGCGCCAGCAGCTTATCCTTAGCCACCCTGTACCAAGAGACCCAGTACTTC. Residues: CASSLSLATLYQETQYF.

The chain combines TRBV3-1 with TRBJ2-7, with 14 bases aligning to TRBD2. V was pared by 1 base and J by 6 bases, with 5 bases of the junction left unmatched. This CDR3 region has 16 residues. Germline CDR1 reads LGHDT; CDR2 reads YNNKEL (reference sequence). Written as DNA, the CDR3 is TGTGCCAGCAGCCAAGCTGGGACTAGCGGGAGCCGCGAGCAGTACTTC. Its protein product is CASSQAGTSGSREQYF.

This clonotype was seen repeatedly, ten times or more. V gene TRBV7-2 combines with J gene TRBJ2-1; 10 bases fit TRBD2. With V trimmed by 2 bases and J by 11 bases, 12 bases remained unmatched. The germline CDR1 and CDR2 sequences are SGHTA and FQGNSA. CDR3 length equals 16 residues. The CDR3 reads CASSLTVGLAGDKQFF. For the CDR3, the DNA is TGTGCCAGCAGCTTAACGGTTGGGCTAGCGGGAGATAAGCAGTTCTTC. The variable domain in full, with the rest retrieved from reference TRBV7-2 and TRBJ2-1, is GAGVSQSPSNKVTEKGKDVELRCDPISGHTALYWYRQSLGQGLEFLIYFQGNSAPDKSGLPSDRFSAERTGGSVSTLTIQRTQQEDSAVYLCASSLTVGLAGDKQFFGPGTRLTVL.